Listed below are T cell receptor beta chains from one sample, sequenced in a study of metastatic and nonmetastatic thyroid tumors. TCRdb re-called the PCR reads with MiXCR. This sample yields over 30,000 clones, of which 33% are seen a single time; about 15% belongs to the top ten. The source material was tumor tissue. These TCRs come from a female donor with papillary thyroid cancer or a benign thyroid nodule (not recorded which). Some clones in this sample may be carry-over from other donors' samples. The CDR3 runs from the conserved cysteine through the conserved F or W. A D gene is named only where the DNA matches it firmly. Rows may omit the clone size; those that give it use once, few, many or a size class.

d_gene	v_gene	j_gene	abundance	CDR3aa	CDR3nt
NA	TRBV6-4	TRBJ2-7	NA	CASSYSEDSRQYF	TGTGCCAGCAGTTACTCCGAGGACTCCCGGCAGTACTTC
TRBD1	TRBV30	TRBJ2-5	few	CAWSPGQGQTQYF	TGTGCCTGGAGTCCGGGACAGGGGCAGACCCAGTACTTC
NA	TRBV19	TRBJ2-2	NA	CASSSGPGGNTGELFF	TGTGCCAGTAGTTCGGGGCCAGGAGGCAACACCGGGGAGCTGTTTTTT
TRBD1	TRBV7-3	TRBJ2-6	NA	CASSLSGQGFDGANVLTF	TGTGCCAGCAGCCTCTCGGGACAGGGTTTTGATGGGGCCAACGTCCTGACTTTC
TRBD2	TRBV5-1	TRBJ2-7	NA	CASSLDGPRGNEQYF	TGCGCCAGCAGCTTGGATGGGCCGCGGGGGAACGAGCAGTACTTC
NA	TRBV18	TRBJ2-5	NA	CASSPRQKETQYF	TGTGCCAGCTCACCCCGGCAAAAAGAGACCCAGTACTTC
NA	TRBV4-2	TRBJ2-7	once	CASSQDLGNEQYF	TGTGCCAGCAGCCAAGATTTAGGTAACGAGCAGTACTTC
NA	TRBV10-2	TRBJ2-3	NA	CASSDRKITDTQYF	TGCGCCAGCAGTGACCGGAAGATCACAGATACGCAGTATTTT
NA	TRBV28	TRBJ1-5	few	CASSLGQPTGYQPQHF	TGTGCCAGCAGTCTCGGACAGCCAACGGGTTATCAGCCCCAGCATTTT
NA	TRBV11-2	TRBJ2-3	NA	CASSRFQWGTTSTDTQYF	TGTGCCAGCAGCCGTTTCCAATGGGGTACCACTTCCACAGATACGCAGTATTTT
NA	TRBV12-3/TRBV12-4	TRBJ2-3	NA	CASSSRSDRTDTQYF	TGTGCCAGCAGTTCCCGCAGTGACCGCACAGATACGCAGTATTTT
NA	TRBV6-1	TRBJ1-6	few	CTSGQGNSPLHF	TGTACCAGCGGGCAGGGGAATTCACCCCTCCACTTT
NA	TRBV11-2	TRBJ2-7	few	CASSLDTVYEQYF	TGTGCCAGCAGCTTAGATACGGTCTACGAGCAGTACTTC
TRBD2	TRBV20-1	TRBJ2-7	NA	CSARRLAAMNEQYF	TGCAGTGCTAGACGCCTAGCGGCAATGAACGAGCAGTACTTC
NA	TRBV20-1	TRBJ2-3	NA	CSARRGDRTDTQYF	TGCAGTGCTAGGAGGGGGGACCGCACAGATACGCAGTATTTT
TRBD1	TRBV6-1	TRBJ2-3	few	CASSRDRSTDTQYF	TGTGCCAGCAGCCGGGACAGGAGCACAGATACGCAGTATTTT
NA	TRBV5-1	TRBJ1-1	once	CASSLVEGDTEAFF	TGCGCCAGCAGCTTGGTCGAGGGAGATACTGAAGCTTTCTTT
NA	TRBV6-4	TRBJ2-1	NA	CASSERGGDTTNEQFF	TGTGCCAGCAGTGAGAGGGGAGGGGACACTACCAATGAGCAGTTCTTC
NA	TRBV4-1	TRBJ1-2	NA	CSSSQDTQVLGDYGYTF	TGCTCCAGCAGCCAAGATACTCAGGTTTTGGGAGACTATGGCTACACCTTC
NA	TRBV6-1	TRBJ1-2	NA	CASSEALQGSYGYTF	TGTGCCAGCAGTGAAGCGCTTCAGGGGTCCTATGGCTACACCTTC
NA	TRBV6-5	TRBJ1-4	few	CASSWGVTEKLFF	TGTGCCAGCAGTTGGGGGGTTACTGAAAAACTGTTTTTT
NA	TRBV6-2/TRBV6-3	TRBJ1-1	few	CASSTGSLEAFF	TGTGCCAGCAGTACTGGATCTTTAGAAGCTTTCTTT
TRBD1	TRBV6-6	TRBJ2-7	NA	CASSSPMTGGYEQYF	TGCGCCAGCAGTTCTCCTATGACAGGGGGCTACGAGCAGTACTTC
NA	TRBV19	TRBJ1-2	few	CASSPTGGGFYGYTF	TGTGCCAGTAGCCCCACGGGGGGCGGGTTCTATGGCTACACCTTC